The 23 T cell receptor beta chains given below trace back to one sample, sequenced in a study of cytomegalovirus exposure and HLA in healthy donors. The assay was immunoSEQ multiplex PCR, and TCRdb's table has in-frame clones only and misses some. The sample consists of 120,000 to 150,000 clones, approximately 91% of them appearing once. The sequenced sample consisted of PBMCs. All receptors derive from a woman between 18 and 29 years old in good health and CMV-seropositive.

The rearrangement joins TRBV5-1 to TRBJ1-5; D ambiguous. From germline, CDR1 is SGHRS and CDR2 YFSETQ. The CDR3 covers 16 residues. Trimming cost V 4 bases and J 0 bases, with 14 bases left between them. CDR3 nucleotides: TGCGCCAGCAGCCTCCCGGCGGAGAATAGCAATCAGCCCCAGCATTTT. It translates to CASSLPAENSNQPQHF.

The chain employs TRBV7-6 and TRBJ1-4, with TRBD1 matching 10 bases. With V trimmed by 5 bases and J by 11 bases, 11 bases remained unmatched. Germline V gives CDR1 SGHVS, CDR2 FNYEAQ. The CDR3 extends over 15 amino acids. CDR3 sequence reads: CASSPAGTGVGKLFF. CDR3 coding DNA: TGTGCCAGCAGCCCTGCAGGGACAGGGGTGGGGAAACTGTTTTTT.

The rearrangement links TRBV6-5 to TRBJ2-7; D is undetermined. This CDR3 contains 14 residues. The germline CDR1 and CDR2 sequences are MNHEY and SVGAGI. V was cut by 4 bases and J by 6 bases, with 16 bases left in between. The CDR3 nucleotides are TGTGCCAGCAGTTGGAACTCTATCGACACCGAGCAGTACTTC. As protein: CASSWNSIDTEQYF.

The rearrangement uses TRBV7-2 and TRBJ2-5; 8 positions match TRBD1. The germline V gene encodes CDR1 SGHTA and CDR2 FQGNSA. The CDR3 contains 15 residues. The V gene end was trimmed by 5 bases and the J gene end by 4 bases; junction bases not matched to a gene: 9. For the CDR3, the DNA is TGTGCCAGCAGCCACCAGGGGGCGAGCGCAGAGACCCAGTACTTC. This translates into CASSHQGASAETQYF.

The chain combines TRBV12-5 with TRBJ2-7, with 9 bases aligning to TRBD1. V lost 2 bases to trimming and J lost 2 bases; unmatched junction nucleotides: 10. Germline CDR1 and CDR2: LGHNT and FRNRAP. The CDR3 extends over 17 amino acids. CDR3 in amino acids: CASGLMATGGIPYEQYF. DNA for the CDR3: TGTGCTAGTGGTTTGATGGCTACAGGGGGCATACCCTACGAGCAGTACTTC.

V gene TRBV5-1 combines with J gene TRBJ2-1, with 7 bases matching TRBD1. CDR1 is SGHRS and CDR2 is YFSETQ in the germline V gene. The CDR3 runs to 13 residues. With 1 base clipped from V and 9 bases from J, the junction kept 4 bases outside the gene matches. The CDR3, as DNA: TGCGCCAGCAGCTTGACAGGGGTGGGTGAGCAGTTCTTC. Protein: CASSLTGVGEQFF.

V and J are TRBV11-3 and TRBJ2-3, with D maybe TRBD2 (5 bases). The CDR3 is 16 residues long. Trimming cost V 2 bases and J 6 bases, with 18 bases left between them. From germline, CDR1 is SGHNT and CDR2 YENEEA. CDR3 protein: CASSLSGLFRGDTQYF. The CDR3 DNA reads TGTGCCAGCAGCTTAAGTGGGCTTTTCCGAGGGGATACGCAGTATTTT.

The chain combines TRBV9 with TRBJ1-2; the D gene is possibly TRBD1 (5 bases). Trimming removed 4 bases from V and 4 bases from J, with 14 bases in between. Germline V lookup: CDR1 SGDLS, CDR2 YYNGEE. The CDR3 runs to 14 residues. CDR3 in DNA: TGTGCCAGCAGCCCAGATGGGGGGAGCTATGGCTACACCTTC. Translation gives CASSPDGGSYGYTF.

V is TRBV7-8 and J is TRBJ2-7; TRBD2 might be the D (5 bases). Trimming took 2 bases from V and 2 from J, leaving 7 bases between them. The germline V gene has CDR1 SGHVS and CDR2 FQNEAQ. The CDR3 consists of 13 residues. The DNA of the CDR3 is TGTGCCAGCAGCTTACTCGGGGCCTACGAGCAGTACTTC. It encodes CASSLLGAYEQYF. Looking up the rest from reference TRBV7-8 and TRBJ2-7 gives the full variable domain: GAGVSQSPRYKVAKRGQDVALRCDPISGHVSLFWYQQALGQGPEFLTYFQNEAQLDKSGLPSDRFFAERPEGSVSTLKIQRTQQEDSAVYLCASSLLGAYEQYFGPGTRLTVT.

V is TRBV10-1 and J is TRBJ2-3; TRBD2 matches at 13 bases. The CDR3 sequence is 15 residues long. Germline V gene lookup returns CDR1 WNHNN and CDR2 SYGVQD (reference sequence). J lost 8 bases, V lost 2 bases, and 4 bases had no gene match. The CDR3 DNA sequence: TGCGCCAGCAGTGAGACTAGCGGGAGGGGAAGTACGCAGTATTTT. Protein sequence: CASSETSGRGSTQYF.

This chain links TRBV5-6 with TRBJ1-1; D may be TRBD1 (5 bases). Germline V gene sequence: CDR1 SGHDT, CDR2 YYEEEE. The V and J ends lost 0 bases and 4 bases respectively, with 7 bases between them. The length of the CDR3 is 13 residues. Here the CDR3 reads CASSLGGATEAFF. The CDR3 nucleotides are TGTGCCAGCAGCTTGGGCGGGGCCACTGAAGCTTTCTTT. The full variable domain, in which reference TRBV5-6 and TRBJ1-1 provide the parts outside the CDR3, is DAGVTQSPTHLIKTRGQQVTLRCSPKSGHDTVSWYQQALGQGPQFIFQYYEEEERQRGNFPDRFSGHQFPNYSSELNVNALLLGDSALYLCASSLGGATEAFFGQGTRLTVV.

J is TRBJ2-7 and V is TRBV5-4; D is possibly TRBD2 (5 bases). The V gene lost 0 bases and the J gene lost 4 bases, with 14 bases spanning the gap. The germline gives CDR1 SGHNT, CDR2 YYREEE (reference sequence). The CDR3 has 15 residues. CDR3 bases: TGTGCCAGCAGCTTGGAAACCGGGGTTCTTTACGAGCAGTACTTC. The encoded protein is CASSLETGVLYEQYF.

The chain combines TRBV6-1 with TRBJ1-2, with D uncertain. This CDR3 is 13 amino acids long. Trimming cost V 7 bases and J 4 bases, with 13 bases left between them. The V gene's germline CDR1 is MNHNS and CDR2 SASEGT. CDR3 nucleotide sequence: TGTGCCAGCACCCCCCCCGGTAGCTATGGCTACACCTTC. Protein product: CASTPPGSYGYTF.

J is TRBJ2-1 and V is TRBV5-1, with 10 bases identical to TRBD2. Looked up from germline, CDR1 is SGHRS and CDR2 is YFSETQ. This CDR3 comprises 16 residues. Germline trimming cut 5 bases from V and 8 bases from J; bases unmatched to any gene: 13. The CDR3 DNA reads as TGCGCCAGCAGTTCCACCTCTAGCGGGAGCCTCTATGAGCAGTTCTTC. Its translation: CASSSTSSGSLYEQFF.

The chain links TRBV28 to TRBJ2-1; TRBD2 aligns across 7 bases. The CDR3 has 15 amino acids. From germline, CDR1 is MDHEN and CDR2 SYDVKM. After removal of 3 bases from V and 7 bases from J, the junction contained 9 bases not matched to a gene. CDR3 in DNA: TGTGCCAGCAGTTTCTTGCGGGAGCTGAAGAATGAGCAGTTCTTC. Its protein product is CASSFLRELKNEQFF.

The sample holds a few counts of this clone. The DNA of the CDR3 is TGTGCCAGCAGTGATCACAGGCGAACCTACGAGCAGTACTTC. Translation: CASSDHRRTYEQYF. The V and J genes are TRBV6-5 and TRBJ2-7, with a tentative D call TRBD1 (5 bases). The CDR3 is 14 residues long. Germline lookup yields CDR1 MNHEY and CDR2 SVGAGI. Trimming stripped 5 bases from V and 2 bases from J, with 13 bases between.

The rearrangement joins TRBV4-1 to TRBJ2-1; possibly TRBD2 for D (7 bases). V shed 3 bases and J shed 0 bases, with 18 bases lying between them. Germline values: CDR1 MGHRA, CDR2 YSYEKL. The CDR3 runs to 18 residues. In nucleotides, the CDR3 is TGCGCCAGCAGCCATATGGGGGGGGCGCCCAGCTCCTACAATGAGCAGTTCTTC. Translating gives CASSHMGGAPSSYNEQFF.

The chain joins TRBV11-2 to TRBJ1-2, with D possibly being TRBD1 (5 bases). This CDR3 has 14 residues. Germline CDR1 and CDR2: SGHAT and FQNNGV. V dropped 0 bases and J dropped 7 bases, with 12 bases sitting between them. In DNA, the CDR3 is TGTGCCAGCAGCTTAGATCGCCAGGGCGGTGGCTACACCTTC. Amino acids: CASSLDRQGGGYTF.

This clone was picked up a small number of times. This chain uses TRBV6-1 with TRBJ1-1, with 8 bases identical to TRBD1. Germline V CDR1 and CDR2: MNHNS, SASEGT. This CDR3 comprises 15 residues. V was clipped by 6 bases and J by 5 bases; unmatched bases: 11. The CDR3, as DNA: TGTGCCAGCAGGGACAGGGCCCACGTGGGAACTGAAGCTTTCTTT. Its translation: CASRDRAHVGTEAFF.

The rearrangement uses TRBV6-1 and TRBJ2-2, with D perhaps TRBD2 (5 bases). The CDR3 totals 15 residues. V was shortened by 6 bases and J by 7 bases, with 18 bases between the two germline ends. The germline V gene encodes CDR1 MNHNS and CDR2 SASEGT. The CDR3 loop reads CASSLQVEVNGELFF. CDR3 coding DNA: TGTGCCAGCAGCCTACAAGTGGAGGTGAACGGGGAGCTGTTTTTT.

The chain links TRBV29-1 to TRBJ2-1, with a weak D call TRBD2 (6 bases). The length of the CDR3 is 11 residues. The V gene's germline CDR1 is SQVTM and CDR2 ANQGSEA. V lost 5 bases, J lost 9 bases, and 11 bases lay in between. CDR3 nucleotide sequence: TGCAGCGTTCTCGGGAGAGCTGAGCAGTTCTTC. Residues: CSVLGRAEQFF.

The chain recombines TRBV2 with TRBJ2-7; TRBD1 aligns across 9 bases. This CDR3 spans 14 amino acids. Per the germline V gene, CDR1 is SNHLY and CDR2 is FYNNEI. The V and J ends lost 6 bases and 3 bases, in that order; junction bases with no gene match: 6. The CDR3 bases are TGTGCCAGCAGACCGGACAGGGGTCTCTACGAGCAGTACTTC. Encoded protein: CASRPDRGLYEQYF. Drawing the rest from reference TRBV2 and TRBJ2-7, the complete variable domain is EPEVTQTPSHQVTQMGQEVILRCVPISNHLYFYWYRQILGQKVEFLVSFYNNEISEKSEIFDDQFSVERPDGSNFTLKIRSTKLEDSAMYFCASRPDRGLYEQYFGPGTRLTVT.

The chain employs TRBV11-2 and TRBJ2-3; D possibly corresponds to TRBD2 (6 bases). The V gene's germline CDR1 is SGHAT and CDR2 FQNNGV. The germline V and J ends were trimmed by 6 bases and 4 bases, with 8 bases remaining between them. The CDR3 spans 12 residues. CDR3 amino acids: CASRGLPDTQYF. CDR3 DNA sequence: TGTGCCAGCAGGGGACTCCCAGATACGCAGTATTTT.